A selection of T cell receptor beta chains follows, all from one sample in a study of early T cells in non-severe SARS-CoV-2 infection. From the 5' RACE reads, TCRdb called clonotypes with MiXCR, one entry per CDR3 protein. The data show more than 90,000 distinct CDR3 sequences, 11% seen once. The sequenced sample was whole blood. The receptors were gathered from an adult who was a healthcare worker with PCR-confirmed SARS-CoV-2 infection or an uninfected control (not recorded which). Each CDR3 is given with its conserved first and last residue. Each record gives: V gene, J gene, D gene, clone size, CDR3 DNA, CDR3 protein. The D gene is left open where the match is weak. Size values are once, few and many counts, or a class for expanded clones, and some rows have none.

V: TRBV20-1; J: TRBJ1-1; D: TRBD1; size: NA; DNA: TGCAGTGCTAGACAGGGGGGGAACACTGAAGCTTTCTTT; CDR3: CSARQGGNTEAFF
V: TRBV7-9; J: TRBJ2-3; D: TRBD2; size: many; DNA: TGTGCCAGCAGCTTGGGACTAGCGGGAGCCGCAGATACGCAGTATTTT; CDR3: CASSLGLAGAADTQYF
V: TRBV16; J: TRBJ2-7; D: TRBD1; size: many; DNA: TGTGCCAGCAGCCAATCTCTACAGGGGAACGAGCAGTACTTC; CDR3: CASSQSLQGNEQYF
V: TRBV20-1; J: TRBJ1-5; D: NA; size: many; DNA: TGCAGTGCTAGAGATCATGACGGGGGCCGAAATCAGCCCCAGCATTTT; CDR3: CSARDHDGGRNQPQHF
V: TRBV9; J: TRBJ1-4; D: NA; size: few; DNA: TGTGCCAGCAGCGTGGGCCTCGACGGAAAACTGTTTTTT; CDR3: CASSVGLDGKLFF
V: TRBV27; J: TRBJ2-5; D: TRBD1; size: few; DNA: TGTGCCAGCAGGCAAATAACAGGGGTAGAGACCCAGTACTTC; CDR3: CASRQITGVETQYF
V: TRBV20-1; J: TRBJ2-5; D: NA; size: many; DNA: TGCAGTGCTGTTACAGGGAGAGAGACCCAGTACTTC; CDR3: CSAVTGRETQYF
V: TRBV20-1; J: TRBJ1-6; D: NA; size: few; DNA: TGCAGTGCTAGAAAACCTGGGCGGACAGTTCGTAATTCACCCCTCCACTTT; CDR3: CSARKPGRTVRNSPLHF
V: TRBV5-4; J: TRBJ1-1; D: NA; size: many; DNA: TGTGCCAGCAGCCCAACGGGGACTGAAGCTTTCTTT; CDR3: CASSPTGTEAFF
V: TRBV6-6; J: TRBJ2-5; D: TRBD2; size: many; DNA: TGTGCCAGCAGCCGGGGACTAGCGGGAGCTCAAGAGACCCAGTACTTC; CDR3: CASSRGLAGAQETQYF
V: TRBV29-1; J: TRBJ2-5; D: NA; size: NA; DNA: TGCAGCGTTGGACGGGCGGGGCAGAGGGAGACCCAGTACTTC; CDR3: CSVGRAGQRETQYF
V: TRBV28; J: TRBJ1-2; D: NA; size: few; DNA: TGTGCCAGCAGTTTATGGGTAGGACCCACTAACTATGGCTACACCTTC; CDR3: CASSLWVGPTNYGYTF
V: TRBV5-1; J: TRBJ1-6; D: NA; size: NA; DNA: TGCGCCAGCAGCTTAGGACACCCTGGGGATTCACCCCTCCACTTT; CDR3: CASSLGHPGDSPLHF
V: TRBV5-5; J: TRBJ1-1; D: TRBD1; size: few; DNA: TGTGCCAGCAGCCGAATGGACAGGGCATCCACTGAAGCTTTCTTT; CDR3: CASSRMDRASTEAFF
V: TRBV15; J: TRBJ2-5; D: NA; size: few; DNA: TGTGCCACCAGCAGAGATGCGTCGTCATTCGTGGTAGAGACCCAGTACTTC; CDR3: CATSRDASSFVVETQYF
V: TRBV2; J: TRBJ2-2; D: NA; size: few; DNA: TGTGCCAGCAGTGAACTTCCGACCGGGGAGCTGTTTTTT; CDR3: CASSELPTGELFF
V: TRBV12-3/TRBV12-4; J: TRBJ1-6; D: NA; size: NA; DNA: TGTGCCAGCAGTTCCCAGGGGAATTCACCCCTCCACTTT; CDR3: CASSSQGNSPLHF
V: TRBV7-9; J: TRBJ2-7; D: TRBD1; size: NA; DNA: TGTGCCAGCAGCTCGGGACAGCTAGTGTACGAGCAGTACTTC; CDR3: CASSSGQLVYEQYF
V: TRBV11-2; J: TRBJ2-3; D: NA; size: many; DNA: TGTGCCAGCAGCTTATTCCCTTCGGGGGCAGATACGCAGTATTTT; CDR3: CASSLFPSGADTQYF
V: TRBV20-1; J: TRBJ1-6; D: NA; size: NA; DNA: TGCAGTGCTGGTCAATCTCAGTTAGGGGTGACAAATTCACCCCTCCACTTT; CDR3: CSAGQSQLGVTNSPLHF
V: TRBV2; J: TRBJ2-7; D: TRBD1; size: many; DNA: TGTGCCAGCAGGAAAATCGGACAGGGCGGAGGCGAGCAGTACTTC; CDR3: CASRKIGQGGGEQYF
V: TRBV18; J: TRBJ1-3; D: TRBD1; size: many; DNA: TGTGCCAGCTCCCGCGGACAGGGCCTCGGAAACACCATATATTTT; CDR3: CASSRGQGLGNTIYF
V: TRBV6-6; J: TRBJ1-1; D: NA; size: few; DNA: TGTGCCAGCAGTTACCGAATCAGTACCAACACTGAAGCTTTCTTT; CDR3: CASSYRISTNTEAFF
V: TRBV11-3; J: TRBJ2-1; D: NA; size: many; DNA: TGTGCCAGCAGCCCAGGGCCGAGCAATGAGCAGTTCTTC; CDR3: CASSPGPSNEQFF
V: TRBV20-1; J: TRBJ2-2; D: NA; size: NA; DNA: TGCAGTGCTACCAGCGAGCTGAACACCGGGGAGCTGTTTTTT; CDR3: CSATSELNTGELFF
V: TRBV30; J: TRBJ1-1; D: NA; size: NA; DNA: TGTGCCTGGAGTGTACACAAGAACACTGAAGCTTTCTTT; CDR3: CAWSVHKNTEAFF
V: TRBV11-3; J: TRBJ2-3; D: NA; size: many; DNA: TGTGCCAGCAGCTTAACTCTCCTTGGAGCGGACACTAGCACAGATACGCAGTATTTT; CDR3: CASSLTLLGADTSTDTQYF
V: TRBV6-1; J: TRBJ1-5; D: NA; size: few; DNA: TGTGCCAGCAGCCCGGGCCCGACCTTGGATCAGCCCCAGCATTTT; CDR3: CASSPGPTLDQPQHF
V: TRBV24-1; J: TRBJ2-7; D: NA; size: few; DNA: TGTGCCACCAGTGATTTCAAGGGGGAGCAGTACTTC; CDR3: CATSDFKGEQYF
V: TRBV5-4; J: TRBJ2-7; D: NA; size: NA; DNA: TGTGCCAGCAGTTTGAACAGGGCCAACGAGCAGTACTTC; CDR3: CASSLNRANEQYF
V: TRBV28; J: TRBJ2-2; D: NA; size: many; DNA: TGTGCCAGCATCCTATCCGGGACACACGCGAACACCGGGGAGCTGTTTTTT; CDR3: CASILSGTHANTGELFF
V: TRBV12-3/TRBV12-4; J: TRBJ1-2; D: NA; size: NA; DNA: TGTGCCAGCAGCCTACCGTTAACGCAGACTAACTATGGCTACACCTTC; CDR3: CASSLPLTQTNYGYTF
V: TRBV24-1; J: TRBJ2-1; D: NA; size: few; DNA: TGTGCCACCAGTGATTTAGGTCCCAGCTCGTACAATGAGCAGTTCTTC; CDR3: CATSDLGPSSYNEQFF
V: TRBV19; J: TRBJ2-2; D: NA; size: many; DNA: TGTGCCAGTAGCCTGGGACTCTCGCCCCACCCGAACACCGGGGAGCTGTTTTTT; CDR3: CASSLGLSPHPNTGELFF
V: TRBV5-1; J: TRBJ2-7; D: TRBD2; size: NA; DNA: TGCGCCAGCAGCTTGGAACGGGACTACGACGAGCAGTACTTC; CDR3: CASSLERDYDEQYF
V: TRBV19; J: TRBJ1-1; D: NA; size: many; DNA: TGTGCCAGTAGTGCCCCAGGGAGGTCGACAACTGAAGCTTTCTTT; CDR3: CASSAPGRSTTEAFF
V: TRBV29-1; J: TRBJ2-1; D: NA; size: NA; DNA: TGCAGCGTCGAGGCCCGGATCGATGAGCAGTTCTTC; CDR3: CSVEARIDEQFF
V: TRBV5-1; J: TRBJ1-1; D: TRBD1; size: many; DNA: TGCGCCAGCAGCTTAACCCGGGACAGGGTTGCTGAAGCTTTCTTT; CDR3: CASSLTRDRVAEAFF
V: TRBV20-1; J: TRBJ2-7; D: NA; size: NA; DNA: TGCAGTACGAGTGGCAGGGGCTACGAGCAGTACTTC; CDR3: CSTSGRGYEQYF
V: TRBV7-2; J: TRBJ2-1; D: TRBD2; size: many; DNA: TGTGCCAGCAGGAATCCGGGACTAGCGAGCAATGAGCAGTTCTTC; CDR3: CASRNPGLASNEQFF
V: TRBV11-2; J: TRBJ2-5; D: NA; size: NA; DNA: TGTGCCAGCAGCCCCGAAGGCAGGGCACAAGAGACCCAGTACTTC; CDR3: CASSPEGRAQETQYF
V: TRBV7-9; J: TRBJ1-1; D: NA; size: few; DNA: TGTGCCAGCACCTCTCCGGGACAATCGAACACTGAAGCTTTCTTT; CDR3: CASTSPGQSNTEAFF
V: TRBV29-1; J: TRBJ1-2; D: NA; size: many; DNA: TGCAGCGTTGGCGAATGGGGGACTGGCTACACCTTC; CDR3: CSVGEWGTGYTF
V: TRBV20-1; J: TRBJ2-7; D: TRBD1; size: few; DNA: TGCAGTGCTAAGCGGACTGGTCCAGGGGGCAGGGAGCAGTACTTC; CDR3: CSAKRTGPGGREQYF
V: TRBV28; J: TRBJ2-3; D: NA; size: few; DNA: TGTGCCAGCAGTACCGGGACTTGGCAGTATTTT; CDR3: CASSTGTWQYF
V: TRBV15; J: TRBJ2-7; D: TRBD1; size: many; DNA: TGTGCCACCAGCAGAGCCTCTGAGGGACAGGCATACGAGCAGTACTTC; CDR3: CATSRASEGQAYEQYF
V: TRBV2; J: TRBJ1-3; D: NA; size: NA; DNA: TGTGCCAGCAGTGACCAGAGATACTCTGGAAACACCAAATATTTT; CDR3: CASSDQRYSGNTKYF
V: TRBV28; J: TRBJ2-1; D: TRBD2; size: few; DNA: TGTGCCAGCAGTTCCCCAGCGGGAGGCTCCTACAATGAGCAGTTCTTC; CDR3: CASSSPAGGSYNEQFF
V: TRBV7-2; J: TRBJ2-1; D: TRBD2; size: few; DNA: TGTGCCAGCAGCCCAGGGACTAGCGGGGGGGCGAATGAGCAGTTCTTC; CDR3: CASSPGTSGGANEQFF
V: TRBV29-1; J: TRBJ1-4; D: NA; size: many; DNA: TGCAGCGTTGGGACGGATAATGAAAAACTGTTTTTT; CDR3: CSVGTDNEKLFF
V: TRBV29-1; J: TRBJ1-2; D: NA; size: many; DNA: TGCAGCGTTGCGCCGTCCAAAGGATTCTCGAGTGGCTACACCTTC; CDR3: CSVAPSKGFSSGYTF
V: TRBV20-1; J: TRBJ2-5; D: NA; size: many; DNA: TGCAGTGCTAGAGGCGATCGAAGGACCCAGTACTTC; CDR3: CSARGDRRTQYF
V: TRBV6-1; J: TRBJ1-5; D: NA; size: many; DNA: TGTGCCAGCTGGGCCGCTATGAGCAATCAGCCCCAGCATTTT; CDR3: CASWAAMSNQPQHF
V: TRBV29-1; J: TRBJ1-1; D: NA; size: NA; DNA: TGCAGCGTTGAAGAATCGGCGAACACTGAAGCTTTCTTT; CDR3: CSVEESANTEAFF
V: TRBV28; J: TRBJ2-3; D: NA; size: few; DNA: TGTGCCAGCAGTGCCCCCTCTCGGGATACGCAGTATTTT; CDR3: CASSAPSRDTQYF
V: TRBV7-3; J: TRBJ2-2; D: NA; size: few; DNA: TGTGCCAGCAGCTTAACGGCAGGGCGAACCGGGGAGCTGTTTTTT; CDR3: CASSLTAGRTGELFF
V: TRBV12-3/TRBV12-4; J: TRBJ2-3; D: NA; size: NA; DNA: TGTGCCAGCAGTTTATTTGCGGGCCCTGTGGATACGCAGTATTTT; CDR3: CASSLFAGPVDTQYF
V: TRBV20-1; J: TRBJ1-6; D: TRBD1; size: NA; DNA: TGCAGTGTTCAGGGGGACACAAATAATTCACCCCTCCACTTT; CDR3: CSVQGDTNNSPLHF
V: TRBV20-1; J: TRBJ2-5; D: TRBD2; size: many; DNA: TGCAGTGCTAGATCTCTAGCGGGGTTACAAGAGACCCAGTACTTC; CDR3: CSARSLAGLQETQYF
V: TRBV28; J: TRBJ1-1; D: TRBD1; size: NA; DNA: TGTGCCAGCAGTCTAACAGGGGATAAGACTGAAGCTTTCTTT; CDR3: CASSLTGDKTEAFF